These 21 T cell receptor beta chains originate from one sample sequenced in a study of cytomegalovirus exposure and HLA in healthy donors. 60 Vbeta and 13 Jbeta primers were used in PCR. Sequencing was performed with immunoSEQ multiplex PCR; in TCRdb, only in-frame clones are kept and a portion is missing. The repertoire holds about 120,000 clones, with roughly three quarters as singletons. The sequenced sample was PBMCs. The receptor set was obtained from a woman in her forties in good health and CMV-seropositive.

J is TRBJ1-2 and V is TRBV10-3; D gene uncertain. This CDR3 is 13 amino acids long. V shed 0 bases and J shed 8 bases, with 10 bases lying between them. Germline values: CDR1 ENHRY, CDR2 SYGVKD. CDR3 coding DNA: TGTGCCATCAGTGAGTCCCGGGAGTGGGGCTACACCTTC. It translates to CAISESREWGYTF.

The CDR3 DNA reads TGTGCCAGCAGTTCTACGGGACAGGGCACCTACGAGCAGTACTTC. It is translated as CASSSTGQGTYEQYF. The chain employs TRBV6-5 and TRBJ2-7, with 9 nucleotides matching TRBD1. This CDR3 comprises 15 residues. Losses at the gene ends were 4 bases for V and 2 bases for J; bases not matched to a gene: 6. Germline CDR1 MNHEY, CDR2 SVGAGI.

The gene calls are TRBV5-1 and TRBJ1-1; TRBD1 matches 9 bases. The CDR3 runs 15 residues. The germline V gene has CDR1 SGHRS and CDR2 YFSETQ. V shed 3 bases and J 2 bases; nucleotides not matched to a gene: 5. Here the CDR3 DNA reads TGCGCCAGCAGCTCTACAGGGGGCTTAAACACTGAAGCTTTCTTT. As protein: CASSSTGGLNTEAFF.

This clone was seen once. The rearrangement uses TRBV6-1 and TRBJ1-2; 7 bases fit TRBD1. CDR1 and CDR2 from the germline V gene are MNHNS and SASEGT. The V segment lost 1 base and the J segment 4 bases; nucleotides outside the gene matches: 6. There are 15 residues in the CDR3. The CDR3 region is CASSEGQGGFYGYTF. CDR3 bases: TGTGCCAGCAGTGAAGGGCAGGGGGGATTCTATGGCTACACCTTC.

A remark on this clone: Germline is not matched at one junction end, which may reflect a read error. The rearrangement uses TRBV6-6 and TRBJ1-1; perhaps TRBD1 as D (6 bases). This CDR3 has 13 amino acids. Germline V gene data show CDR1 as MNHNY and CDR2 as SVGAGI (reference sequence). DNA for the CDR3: TGTGCCAGCAGGACCGGGCGGGGGGCCCCGGCTATCTTT. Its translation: CASRTGRGAPAIF.

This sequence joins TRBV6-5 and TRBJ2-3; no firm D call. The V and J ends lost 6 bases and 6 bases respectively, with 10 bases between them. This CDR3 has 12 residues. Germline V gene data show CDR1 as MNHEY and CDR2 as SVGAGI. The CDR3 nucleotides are TGTGCCAGCAGCCTTACCCGGGATACGCAGTATTTT. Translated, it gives CASSLTRDTQYF.

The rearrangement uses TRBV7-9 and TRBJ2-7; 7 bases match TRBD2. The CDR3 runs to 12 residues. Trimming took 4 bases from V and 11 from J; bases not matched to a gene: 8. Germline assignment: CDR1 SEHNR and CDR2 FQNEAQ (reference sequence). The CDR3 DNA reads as TGTGCCAGCAGCTCCCCTCGGCGGGAGAAGTACTTC. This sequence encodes CASSSPRREKYF. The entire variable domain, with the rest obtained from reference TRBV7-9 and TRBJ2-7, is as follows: DTGVSQNPRHKITKRGQNVTFRCDPISEHNRLYWYRQTLGQGPEFLTYFQNEAQLEKSRLLSDRFSAERPKGSFSTLEIQRTEQGDSAMYLCASSSPRREKYFGPGTRLTVT.

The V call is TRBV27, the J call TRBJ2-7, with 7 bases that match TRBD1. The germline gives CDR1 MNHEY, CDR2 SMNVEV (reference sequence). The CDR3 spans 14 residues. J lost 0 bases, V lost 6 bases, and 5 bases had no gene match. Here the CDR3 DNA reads TGTGCCAGCAGGCAGACAGGGAGCTCCTACGAGCAGTACTTC. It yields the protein CASRQTGSSYEQYF.

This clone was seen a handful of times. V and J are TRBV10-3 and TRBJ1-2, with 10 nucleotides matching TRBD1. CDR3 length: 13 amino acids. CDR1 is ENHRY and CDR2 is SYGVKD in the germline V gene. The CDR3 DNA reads TGTGCTTCTAGAGGGACAGGGGTAGGTGGCTACACCTTC. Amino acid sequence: CASRGTGVGGYTF.

In DNA, the CDR3 is TGTGCCTGGGGACAGGGGACCGGGGAGCTGTTTTTT. Translated: CAWGQGTGELFF. The chain joins TRBV30 to TRBJ2-2; TRBD1 aligns across 9 bases. V lost 5 bases, J lost 5 bases, and 0 bases stayed unmatched. Germline V CDR1 and CDR2: GTSNPN, SVGIG (reference sequence). This CDR3 has 12 amino acids.

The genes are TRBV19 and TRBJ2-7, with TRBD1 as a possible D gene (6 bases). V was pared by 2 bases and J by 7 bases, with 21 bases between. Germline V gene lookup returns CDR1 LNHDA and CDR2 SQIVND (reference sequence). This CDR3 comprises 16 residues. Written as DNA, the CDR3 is TGTGCCAGTAGTATAAGGGTGAGCAGGGGTGGAATGGAGCAGTACTTC. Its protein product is CASSIRVSRGGMEQYF.

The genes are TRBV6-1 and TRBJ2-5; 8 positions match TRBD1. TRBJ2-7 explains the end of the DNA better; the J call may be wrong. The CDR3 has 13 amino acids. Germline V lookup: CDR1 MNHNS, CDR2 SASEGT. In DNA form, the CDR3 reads TGTGCCAGCAGCCCACAGGGGGTGGGCGAGCAGTACTTC. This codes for CASSPQGVGEQYF.

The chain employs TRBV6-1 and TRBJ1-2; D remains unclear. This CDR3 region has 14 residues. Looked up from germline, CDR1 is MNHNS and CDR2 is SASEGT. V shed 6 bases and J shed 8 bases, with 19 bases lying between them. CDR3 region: CASSPLAETSGYTF. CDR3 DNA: TGTGCCAGCAGCCCCTTAGCGGAGACCTCAGGCTACACCTTC.

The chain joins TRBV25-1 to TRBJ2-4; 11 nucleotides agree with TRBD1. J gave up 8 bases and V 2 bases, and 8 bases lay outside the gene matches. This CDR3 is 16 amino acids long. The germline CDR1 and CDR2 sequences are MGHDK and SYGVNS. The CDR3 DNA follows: TGTGCCAGCAGTGAAGGACAGGGGGCGTACATTGACATTCAGTACTTC. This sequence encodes CASSEGQGAYIDIQYF.

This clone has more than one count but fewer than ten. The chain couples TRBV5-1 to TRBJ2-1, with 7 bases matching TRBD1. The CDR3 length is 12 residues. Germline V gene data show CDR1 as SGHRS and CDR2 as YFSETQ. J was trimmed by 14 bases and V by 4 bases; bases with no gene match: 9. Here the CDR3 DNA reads TGCGCCAGCAGCCAGGGGGTCCTGAGCAAGTTCTTC. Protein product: CASSQGVLSKFF.

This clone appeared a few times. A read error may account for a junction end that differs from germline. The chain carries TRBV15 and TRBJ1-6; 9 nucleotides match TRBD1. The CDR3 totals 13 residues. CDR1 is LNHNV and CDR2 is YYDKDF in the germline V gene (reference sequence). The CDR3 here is CATSTGQGKTVRF. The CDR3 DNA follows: TGTGCCACCAGCACAGGACAGGGGAAAACGGTGCGCTTT. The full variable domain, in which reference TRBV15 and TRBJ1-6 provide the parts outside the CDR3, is DAMVIQNPRYQVTQFGKPVTLSCSQTLNHNVMYWYQQKSSQAPKLLFHYYDKDFNNEADTPDNFQSRRPNTSFCFLDIRSPGLGDTAMYLCATSTGQGKTVRFGNGTRLTVT.

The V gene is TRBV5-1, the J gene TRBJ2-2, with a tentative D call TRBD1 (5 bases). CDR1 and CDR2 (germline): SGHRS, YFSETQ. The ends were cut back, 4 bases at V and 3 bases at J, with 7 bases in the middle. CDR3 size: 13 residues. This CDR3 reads CASSPRDTGELFF. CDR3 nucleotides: TGCGCCAGCAGCCCCAGGGACACCGGGGAGCTGTTTTTT.

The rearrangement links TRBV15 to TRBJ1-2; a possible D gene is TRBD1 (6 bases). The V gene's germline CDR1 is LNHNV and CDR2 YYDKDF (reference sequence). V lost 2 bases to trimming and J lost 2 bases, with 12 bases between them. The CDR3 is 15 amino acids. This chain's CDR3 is CATSRNLDRNYGYTF. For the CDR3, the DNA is TGTGCCACCAGCAGAAATTTGGACAGAAACTATGGCTACACCTTC.

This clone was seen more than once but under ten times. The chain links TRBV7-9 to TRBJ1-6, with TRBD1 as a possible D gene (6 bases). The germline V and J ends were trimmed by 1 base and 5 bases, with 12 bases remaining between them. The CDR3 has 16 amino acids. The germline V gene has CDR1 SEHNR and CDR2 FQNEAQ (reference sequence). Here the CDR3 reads CASSLEWQGHNSPLHF. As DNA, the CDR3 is TGTGCCAGCAGCTTAGAGTGGCAGGGGCATAATTCACCCCTCCACTTT.

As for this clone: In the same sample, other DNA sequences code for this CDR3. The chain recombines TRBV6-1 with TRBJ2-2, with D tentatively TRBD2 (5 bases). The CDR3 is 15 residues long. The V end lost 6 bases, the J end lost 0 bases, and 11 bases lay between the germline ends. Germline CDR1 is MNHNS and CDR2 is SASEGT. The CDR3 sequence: CASRRTGTNTGELFF. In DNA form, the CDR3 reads TGTGCCAGCAGGCGAACGGGAACGAACACCGGGGAGCTGTTTTTT.

CDR3 in DNA: TGTGCCAGCAGCTTAGGAACAGGACACTCCTACGAGCAGTACTTC. It is translated as CASSLGTGHSYEQYF. The chain uses TRBV7-9 and TRBJ2-7; D perhaps matches TRBD1 (5 bases). The CDR3 sequence is 15 residues long. Trimming left V 1 base short and J 0 bases short, with 10 bases between. Per germline, CDR1 SEHNR and CDR2 FQNEAQ (reference sequence).